This T cell receptor beta chain was found in a study of shared clonotypes between healthy human individuals. About the research overall: With ages of 18 to 49, the donors were a couple of women and a few men.

Original handling: Filtering differed for immunoSEQ, which gave only junction sequences without quality scores. Libraries were prepared by immunoSEQ multiplex PCR; TCRdb keeps only in-frame clonotypes and omits some of them. That table gives V, J and clone size, and the DNA gave D and trimming. The sample comprises just over 2,000,000 clones, about 94% of which are singletons, and more than 0.95% rests with the top ten. Selected positively for CCR7 and CD45RO-negative, naive CD8 cells excluded terminally differentiated effector memory CD45RA+ cells. Turning to this clone: Its antigen is currently unknown. The same CDR3 also results from other DNA sequences found in this sample.

Findings of the study overall: Apart from blood, nothing was sampled; tissue repertoires likely differ.

The CDR3 extends over 14 amino acids. V lost 2 bases, J lost 5 bases, and 2 bases stayed unmatched. Germline V gene sequence: CDR1 SGHRS, CDR2 YFSETQ. The receptor comes from a man aged 18 to 35 in good health. The sample taken for sequencing was naive CD8+ T cells sorted from blood. V usage is TRBV5-1 and J usage is TRBJ1-4; 8 bases map to TRBD1. CDR3 nucleotide sequence: TGCGCCAGCAGCTTAGGACAGGGAAATGAAAAACTGTTTTTT. It translates to CASSLGQGNEKLFF.